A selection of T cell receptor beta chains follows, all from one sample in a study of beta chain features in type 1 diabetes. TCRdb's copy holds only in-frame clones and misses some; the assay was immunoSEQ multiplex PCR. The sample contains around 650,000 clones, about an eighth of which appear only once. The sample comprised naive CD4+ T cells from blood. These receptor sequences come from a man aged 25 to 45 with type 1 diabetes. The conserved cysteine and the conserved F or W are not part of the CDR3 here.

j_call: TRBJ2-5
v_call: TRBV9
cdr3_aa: ASSAGRYQETQY

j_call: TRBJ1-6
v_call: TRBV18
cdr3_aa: ASSQDRVAAPLH

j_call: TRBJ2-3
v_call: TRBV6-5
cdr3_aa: ASSRLAGSTDTQY

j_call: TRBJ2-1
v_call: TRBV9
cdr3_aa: ASSVAGGSDFYNEQF

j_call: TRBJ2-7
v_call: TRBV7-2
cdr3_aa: ASSFAYEQY

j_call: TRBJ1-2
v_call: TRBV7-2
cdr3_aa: ASSPQEDYGYT

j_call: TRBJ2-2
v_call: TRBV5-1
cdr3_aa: ASSLAQRGTGELF

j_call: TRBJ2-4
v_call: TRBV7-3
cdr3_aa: ASSLIGRLAKNIQY

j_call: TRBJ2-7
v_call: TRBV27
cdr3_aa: ASSPWGDRSREQY

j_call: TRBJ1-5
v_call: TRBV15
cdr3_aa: ATSSLLGQGSNQPQH

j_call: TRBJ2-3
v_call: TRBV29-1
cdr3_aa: SVPNSGGADTQY

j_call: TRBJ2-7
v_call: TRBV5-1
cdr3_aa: ASSFGLAGGWPEEQY

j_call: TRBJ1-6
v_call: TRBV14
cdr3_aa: ASSAPSYPLH

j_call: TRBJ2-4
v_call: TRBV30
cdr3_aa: AWSVGGGDIQY

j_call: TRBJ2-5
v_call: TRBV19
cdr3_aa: ASRSPETQY

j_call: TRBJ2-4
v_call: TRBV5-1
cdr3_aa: ASSLWQGSAKNIQY

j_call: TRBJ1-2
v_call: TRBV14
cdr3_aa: ASSQSRRNYGYT

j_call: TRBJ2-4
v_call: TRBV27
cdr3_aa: ASSRTSGGPGNIQY

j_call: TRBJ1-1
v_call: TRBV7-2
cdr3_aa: ASSLVPGRGRNTEAF

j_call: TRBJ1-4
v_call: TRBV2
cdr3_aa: ASEGQGRFNEKLF

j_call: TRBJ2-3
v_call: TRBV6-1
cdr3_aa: ASSVSGGQDTQY

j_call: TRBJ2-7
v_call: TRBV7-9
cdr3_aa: ASSSTGYEQY

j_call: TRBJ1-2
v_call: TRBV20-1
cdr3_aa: SGPGYT

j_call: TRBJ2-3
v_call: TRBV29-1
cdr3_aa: SGTTGRTDTQY

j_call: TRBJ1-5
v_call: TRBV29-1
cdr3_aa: SVGTGVGNQPQH

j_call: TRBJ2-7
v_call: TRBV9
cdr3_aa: ASSPDRTGLYEQY

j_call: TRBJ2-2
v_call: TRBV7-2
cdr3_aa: ASSLGDRGLGELF